This T cell receptor (beta chain) derives from a study of metastatic and nonmetastatic thyroid tumors. Across the study: Samples came from malignant and benign thyroid patients, and repertoires were compared across blood and tumor or nodule tissue.

The V and J ends lost 5 bases and 3 bases respectively, with 11 bases between them. CDR1 DFQATT and CDR2 SNEGSKA come from the germline V gene (reference sequence). The CDR3 runs 13 residues. Points from the study as a whole: The study reportedly found significantly higher TCR beta diversity in malignant thyroid tumors than benign nodules, in blood and tumor.

How the authors handled the data: In papillary thyroid cancer, a distant-metastasis classifier was built using CDR3 differences across clinicopathological groups. TCRdb ran MiXCR on the PCR reads. In this record, the V and J calls reflect TCRdb's handling and not the investigators' own analysis. The repertoire holds roughly 83,000 clones, with about 15% as singletons. No treatment of any kind had been given to any patient before thyroid surgery. The table lists this clone with many counts. The antigen remains unidentified. Sequencing input: blood. This TCR derives from a female donor with papillary thyroid cancer or a benign thyroid nodule (not recorded which). Some clones in this sample may be carry-over from other donors' samples. V and J are TRBV20-1 and TRBJ1-3; D not certain. The CDR3 DNA reads TGCAGTGCTTGGACCGTAGGTGGAAACACCATATATTTT. The encoded protein is CSAWTVGGNTIYF.